This is a list of T cell receptor beta chains from one sample in a study of shared clonotypes between healthy human individuals. Assay used: immunoSEQ multiplex PCR; TCRdb lists only in-frame clones, some missing. The table has fewer than 400,000 clones, under 80% seen once; the top ten hold over 9%. Sequenced input: memory CD4+ T cells sorted from blood. The receptors were sampled from a man in his thirties or forties in good health. CDR3s include the opening cysteine and the closing phenylalanine or tryptophan.

>TRBJ1-1|TRBV4-1
CASSIGGVAEAFF
>TRBJ2-7|TRBV19
CATKTDSYEQYF
>TRBJ2-7|TRBV7-9
CASTQTGLAGVEQYF
>TRBJ2-5|TRBV19
CASSPLAQETQYF
>TRBJ1-5|TRBV2
CASSEGSTFNQPQHF
>TRBJ2-3|TRBV2
CASKVLGLTNTDTQYF
>TRBJ2-7|TRBV7-2
CASSSQGLGSSYEQYF
>TRBJ1-4|TRBV5-1
CASSLADGIAGEKLFF
>TRBJ2-4|TRBV2
CASSDGERIAKNIQYF
>TRBJ1-3|TRBV7-9
CASSGNTIYF
>TRBJ2-6|TRBV2
CASRASGANVLTF
>TRBJ2-7|TRBV19
CASRDGLAGTYEQYF
>TRBJ2-7|TRBV5-6
CASSPPLGTGLSYEQYF
>TRBJ1-2|TRBV6-9
CASRPGPRDYGYTF
>TRBJ2-1|TRBV2
CASTGYNEQFF
>TRBJ1-1|TRBV29-1
CSVGQPNTEAFF
>TRBJ2-2|TRBV5-1
CASSIGQGAGDGTGELFF
>TRBJ2-1|TRBV4-1
CASSPLAATGTSGINYNEQFF
>TRBJ2-2|TRBV2
CASRGLADTGELFF
>TRBJ2-7|TRBV5-8
CASSPWTRYEQYF
>TRBJ2-3|TRBV7-2
CASSKQGSADTQYF
>TRBJ2-2|TRBV2
CASSKQRTGELFF
>TRBJ2-7|TRBV5-1
CASSLNIGYEQYF
>TRBJ2-1|TRBV6-1
CASSEALVEQFF
>TRBJ1-2|TRBV6-6
CASRYRDTFLNYGYTF
>TRBJ2-3|TRBV29-1
CSEGTASTDTQYF
>TRBJ1-5|TRBV7-9
CASSSLGGPRGQPQHF